This T cell receptor (beta chain) comes out of a study of blood T cell repertoires in COVID-19. On the study more broadly: Donors in the United States, Italy and Spain gave samples during acute or convalescent COVID-19.

Data came from immunoSEQ multiplex PCR; TCRdb stores just in-frame clones and leaves some out. The profile shows approximately 250,000 clones, just over 85% of them singletons. Trimming at V came to 2 bases and at J to 4 bases, leaving 5 bases not matched to a gene. The germline V gene encodes CDR1 SQVTM and CDR2 ANQGSEA. The CDR3 consists of 14 residues. The sequenced sample consisted of peripheral blood. This receptor was obtained from a young man who had recovered from COVID-19. This chain joins TRBV29-1 and TRBJ2-7; TRBD1 matches 10 bases. The CDR3 DNA reads as TGCAGCGTTGAACGCCGGGACAGGGGTTACGAGCAGTACTTC. This encodes CSVERRDRGYEQYF.